A single sample is the source of the 5 T cell receptor beta chains below, sequenced in a study of blood T cell repertoires in COVID-19. Sequencing used immunoSEQ multiplex PCR; TCRdb keeps in-frame clones, though not all of them. This table has under 200,000 clones, 80% to 85% appearing once. Material: peripheral blood. The source of these receptors is a human donor with acute or convalescent COVID-19. The donor label of this sample is uncertain.

This clone occurred a few times. The rearrangement joins TRBV5-1 to TRBJ1-1, with TRBD1 matching 9 bases. The CDR3 length is 17 residues. Trimming cost V 3 bases and J 3 bases; bases outside gene matches: 12. CDR1 is SGHRS and CDR2 is YFSETQ in the germline V gene. CDR3 residues: CASSSGSTGGGDTEAFF. CDR3 bases: TGCGCCAGCAGCTCGGGCTCAACAGGGGGCGGGGACACTGAAGCTTTCTTT. Filled out from reference TRBV5-1 and TRBJ1-1, the complete variable domain reads KAGVTQTPRYLIKTRGQQVTLSCSPISGHRSVSWYQQTPGQGLQFLFEYFSETQRNKGNFPGRFSGRQFSNSRSEMNVSTLELGDSALYLCASSSGSTGGGDTEAFFGQGTRLTVV.

The chain links TRBV21-1 to TRBJ1-2; the tabulated D call, TRBD1, remains unverified against the DNA. TRBV21-1 represents a pseudogene. This CDR3 has 14 residues. This CDR3 is CASSKRRTVWGYTF. As DNA, the CDR3 is TGTGCCAGCAGCAAAAGGCGGACAGTTTGGGGCTACACCTTC.

This clone was detected a few times. This rearrangement joins TRBV7-6 to TRBJ1-3; D is possibly TRBD1 (6 bases). V was cut by 5 bases and J by 4 bases, with 21 bases left in between. The CDR3 covers 17 residues. Per the germline V gene, CDR1 is SGHVS and CDR2 is FNYEAQ. Written as DNA, the CDR3 is TGTGCCAGCAGCCCCGTAGTAGAGGTGGGGACAGGAAACACCATATATTTT. Protein: CASSPVVEVGTGNTIYF.

V usage is TRBV2 and J usage is TRBJ2-5, with TRBD1 matching 8 bases. The CDR3 is 14 amino acids. Trimming took 5 bases from V and 1 from J; bases not matched to a gene: 3. CDR1 is SNHLY, CDR2 FYNNEI, per germline. The CDR3 bases are TGTGCCAGCAGTCGTGACAGGGGCCAAGAGACCCAGTACTTC. It yields the protein CASSRDRGQETQYF.

V usage is TRBV5-5 and J usage is TRBJ2-7; 11 positions agree with TRBD2. The CDR3 covers 15 residues. Germline CDR1 is SGHKS and CDR2 is YYEKEE (reference sequence). Trimming cost V 1 base and J 0 bases; bases outside gene matches: 0. The CDR3 nucleotides are TGTGCCAGCAGCTTGCTAGCGGGGGGCTCCTACGAGCAGTACTTC. It specifies CASSLLAGGSYEQYF. Together with reference TRBV5-5 and TRBJ2-7, the CDR3 gives the full variable domain: DAGVTQSPTHLIKTRGQQVTLRCSPISGHKSVSWYQQVLGQGPQFIFQYYEKEERGRGNFPDRFSARQFPNYSSELNVNALLLGDSALYLCASSLLAGGSYEQYFGPGTRLTVT.